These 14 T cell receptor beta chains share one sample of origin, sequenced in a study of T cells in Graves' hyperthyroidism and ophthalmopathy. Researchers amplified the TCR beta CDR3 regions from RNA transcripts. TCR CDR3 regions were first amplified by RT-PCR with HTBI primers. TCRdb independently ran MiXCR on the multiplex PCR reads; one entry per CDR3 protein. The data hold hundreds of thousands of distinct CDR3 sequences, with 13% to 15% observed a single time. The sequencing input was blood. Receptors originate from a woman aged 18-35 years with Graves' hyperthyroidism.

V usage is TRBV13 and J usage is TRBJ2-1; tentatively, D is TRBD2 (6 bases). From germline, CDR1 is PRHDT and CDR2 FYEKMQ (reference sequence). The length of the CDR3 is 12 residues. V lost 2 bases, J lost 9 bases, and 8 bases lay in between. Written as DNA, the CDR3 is TGTGCCAGCAGCTTATTGACTAGTGAGCAGTTCTTC. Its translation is CASSLLTSEQFF.

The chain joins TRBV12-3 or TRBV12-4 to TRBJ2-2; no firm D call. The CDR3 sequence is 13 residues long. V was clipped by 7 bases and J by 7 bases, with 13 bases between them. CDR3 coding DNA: TGTGCCAGCACCGATATCGTAGGCGGGGAGCTGTTTTTT. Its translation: CASTDIVGGELFF.

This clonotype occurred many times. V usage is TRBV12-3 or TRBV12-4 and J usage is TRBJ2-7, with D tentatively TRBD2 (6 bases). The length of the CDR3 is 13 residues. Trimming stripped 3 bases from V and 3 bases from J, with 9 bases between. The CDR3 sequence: CASSFPGDYEQYF. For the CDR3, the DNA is TGTGCCAGCAGTTTCCCGGGAGACTACGAGCAGTACTTC.

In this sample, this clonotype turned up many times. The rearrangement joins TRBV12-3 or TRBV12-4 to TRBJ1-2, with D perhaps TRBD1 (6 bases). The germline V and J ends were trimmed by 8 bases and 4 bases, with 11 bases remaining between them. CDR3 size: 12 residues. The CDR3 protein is CASGRGSYGYTF. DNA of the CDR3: TGTGCCAGCGGCAGGGGATCCTATGGCTACACCTTC.

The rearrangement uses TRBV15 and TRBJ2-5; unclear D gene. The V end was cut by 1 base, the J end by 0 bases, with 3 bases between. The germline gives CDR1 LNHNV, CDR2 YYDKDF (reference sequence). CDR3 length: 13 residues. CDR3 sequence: CATSRADQETQYF. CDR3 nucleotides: TGTGCCACCAGCAGAGCCGACCAAGAGACCCAGTACTTC.

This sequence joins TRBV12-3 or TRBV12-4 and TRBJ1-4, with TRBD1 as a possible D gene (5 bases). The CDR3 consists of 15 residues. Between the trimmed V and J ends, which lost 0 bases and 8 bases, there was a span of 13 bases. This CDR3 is CASSLAGQGREKLFF. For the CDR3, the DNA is TGTGCCAGCAGTTTAGCGGGGCAGGGCAGGGAAAAACTGTTTTTT.

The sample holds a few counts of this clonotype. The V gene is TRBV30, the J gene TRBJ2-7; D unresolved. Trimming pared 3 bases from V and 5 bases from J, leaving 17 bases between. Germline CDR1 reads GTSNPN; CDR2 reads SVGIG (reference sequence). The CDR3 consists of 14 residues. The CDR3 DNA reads TGTGCCTGGAGGGCCCCCCCTTTGTTCGACGAGCAGTACTTC. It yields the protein CAWRAPPLFDEQYF. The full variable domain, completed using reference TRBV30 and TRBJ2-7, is SQTIHQWPATLVQPVGSPLSLECTVEGTSNPNLYWYRQAAGRGLQLLFYSVGIGQISSEVPQNLSASRPQDRQFILSSKKLLLSDSGFYLCAWRAPPLFDEQYFGPGTRLTVT.

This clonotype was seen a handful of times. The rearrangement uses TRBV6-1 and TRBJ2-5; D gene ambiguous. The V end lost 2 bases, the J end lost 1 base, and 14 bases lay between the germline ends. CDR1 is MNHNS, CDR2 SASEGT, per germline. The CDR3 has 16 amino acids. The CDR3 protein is CASSEMVVAVQETQYF. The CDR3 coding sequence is TGTGCCAGCAGTGAAATGGTGGTCGCCGTCCAAGAGACCCAGTACTTC.

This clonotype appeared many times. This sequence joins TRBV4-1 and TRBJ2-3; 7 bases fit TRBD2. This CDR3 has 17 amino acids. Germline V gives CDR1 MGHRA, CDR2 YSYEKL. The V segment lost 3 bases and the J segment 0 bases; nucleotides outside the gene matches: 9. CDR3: CASSHSTLAGSTDTQYF. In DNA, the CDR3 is TGCGCCAGCAGCCATAGCACATTAGCGGGCAGCACAGATACGCAGTATTTT.

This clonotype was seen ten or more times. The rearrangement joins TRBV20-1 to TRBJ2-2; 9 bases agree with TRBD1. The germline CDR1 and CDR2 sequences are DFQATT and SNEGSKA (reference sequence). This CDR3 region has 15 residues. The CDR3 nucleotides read TGCAGCCTGCTAGCTCCGGGACAGGGCACCGGGGAGCTGTTTTTT. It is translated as CSLLAPGQGTGELFF.

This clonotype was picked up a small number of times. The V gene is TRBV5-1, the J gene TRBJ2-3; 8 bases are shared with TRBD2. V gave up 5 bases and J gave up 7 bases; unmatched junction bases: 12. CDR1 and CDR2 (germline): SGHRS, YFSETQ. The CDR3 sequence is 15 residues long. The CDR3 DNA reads TGCGCCAGCAGTAGTAGCGGGATGCTAGCCTATACGCAGTATTTT. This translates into CASSSSGMLAYTQYF.

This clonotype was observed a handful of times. CDR3 residues: CASSLAAEGPAEQYF. CDR3 DNA sequence: TGTGCCAGCAGCTTAGCAGCGGAAGGGCCGGCCGAGCAGTACTTC. The rearrangement links TRBV7-9 to TRBJ2-7; tentative D call: TRBD2 (5 bases). CDR3 size: 15 residues. The V end was cut by 0 bases, the J end by 6 bases, with 15 bases between. CDR1 is SEHNR and CDR2 is FQNEAQ in the germline V gene (reference sequence).

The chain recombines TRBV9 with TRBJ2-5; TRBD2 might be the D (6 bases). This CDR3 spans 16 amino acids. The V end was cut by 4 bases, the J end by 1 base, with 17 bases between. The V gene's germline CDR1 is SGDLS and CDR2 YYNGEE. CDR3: CASSSPTRDGQETQYF. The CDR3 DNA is TGTGCCAGCAGCTCGCCGACTAGGGACGGCCAAGAGACCCAGTACTTC.

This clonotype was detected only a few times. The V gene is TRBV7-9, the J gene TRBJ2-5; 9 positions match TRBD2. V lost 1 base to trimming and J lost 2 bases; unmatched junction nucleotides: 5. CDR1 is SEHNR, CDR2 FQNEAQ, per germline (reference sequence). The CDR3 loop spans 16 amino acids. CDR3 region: CASSLVSSGAQETQYF. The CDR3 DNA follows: TGTGCCAGCAGCTTAGTCTCTAGCGGGGCACAAGAGACCCAGTACTTC. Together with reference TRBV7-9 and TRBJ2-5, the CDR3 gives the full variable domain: DTGVSQNPRHKITKRGQNVTFRCDPISEHNRLYWYRQTLGQGPEFLTYFQNEAQLEKSRLLSDRFSAERPKGSFSTLEIQRTEQGDSAMYLCASSLVSSGAQETQYFGPGTRLLVL.